This T cell receptor beta chain was recovered during a study of regulatory T cells in long-lasting Graves disease. Study outcomes and limitations: There were preferences for TRBV28, TRBJ1-2 and TRBJ2-5 in persistent disease.

Time point in this sample: newly diagnosed GD, antithyroid drugs for less than 3 months. PBMC RNA served as the TCR library source. For TCR beta, libraries came from iRepertoire HTBI primers and Arm-PCR of CDR3 regions. A single record per CDR3 protein comes from TCRdb applying MiXCR to the multiplex PCR reads. The sample holds some 600,000 distinct CDR3 sequences, about 16% seen once. This CDR3 comprises 18 residues. CDR1 is MNHEY, CDR2 SMNVEV, per germline (reference sequence). Trimming stripped 0 bases from V and 2 bases from J, with 19 bases between. Details on this clonotype: What it recognizes is unknown.

These same records also appear under a second study, on T cells in Graves' hyperthyroidism and ophthalmopathy. From that report: Orbital computed tomography, thyroid ultrasound, serum thyroxine and TRAb, and clinical symptoms together informed the diagnoses.

The chain carries TRBV27 and TRBJ1-2, with D perhaps matching TRBD1 (6 bases). The TCR originated in a man aged 18 to 29 with Graves disease. The specimen was peripheral blood mononuclear cells (PBMCs), collected at new diagnosis, from a patient treated with antithyroid drugs. CDR3 residues: CASSLSDPGEGRNYGYTF. CDR3 sequence (DNA): TGTGCCAGCAGTTTATCCGATCCAGGGGAGGGACGGAACTATGGCTACACCTTC.